A single T cell receptor beta chain is shown here with its context. During its preparation, the TCRbeta library received unique molecular identifiers. TCRdb re-called the PCR reads with MiXCR, one entry per CDR3 protein. The sample holds approximately 350,000 distinct CDR3 sequences; around 10% are singletons and the top ten take about 2.3%. The record originates from a study of T-cell reconstitution after alpha-beta-depleted transplantation in children. Trimming removed 0 bases from V and 2 bases from J, with 12 bases in between. The CDR3 contains 15 residues. Germline V gene lookup returns CDR1 SGHRS and CDR2 YFSETQ.

The chain joins TRBV5-1 to TRBJ2-7; no firm D call. Sequencing used PBMCs from the stem cell graft donor, obtained from the stem cell graft. The TCR originated in a human donor who donated a stem cell graft to a child with acute lymphoblastic leukemia. Here the CDR3 reads CASSLDAATAYEQYF. CDR3 nucleotides: TGCGCCAGCAGCTTGGATGCAGCCACAGCCTACGAGCAGTACTTC.